This T cell receptor beta chain was retrieved from a study of blood T cells in healthy people across ages. In this sample, this clonotype turned up many times. The antigen is undetermined. Study conclusions and caveats: Comparison with aged donors showed that long-lived donors had more naive CD4+ cells and higher diversity. Those diversity estimates obtained from one million T cells were thought to be underestimates.

Samples each had at least 6 micrograms of total RNA extracted. Next came a second PCR, run for about 6 to 12 cycles, which used a sample-barcoded 5' primer along with a J-beta primer mix. TCRdb recomputed calls from the 5' RACE reads with MiXCR, one row per CDR3 protein. The sample consists of about 650,000 distinct CDR3 sequences, over 40% of them appearing once. This TCR came from a woman of 80 years or more in good health. The source material was blood.

The DNA of the CDR3 is TGTGCCAGCAGCGTAGTTGGAAGTTGGGAAGAGACCCAGTACTTC. Translation: CASSVVGSWEETQYF. The chain employs TRBV9 and TRBJ2-5; no definite D call. Germline CDR1 is SGDLS and CDR2 is YYNGEE. The CDR3 runs to 15 residues. Trimming shortened V by 0 bases and J by 3 bases, and 12 bases separated the two germline ends.